Below, 18 T cell receptor beta chains from the same sample are listed, as sequenced in a study of T cell repertoires in cytomegalovirus infection (dated by TCRdb to the late 2010s). These receptors have no identified antigens. For sequencing, an Illumina HiSeq 1500 was employed. The public reads were quality trimmed at Q25 with fastp and then assembled into clones with MiXCR by TCRdb, keeping productive beta chains. One record per CDR3 amino acid sequence lists the most common genes and DNA. The sample table lists roughly 170,000 distinct CDR3 sequences, 20% to 25% of them with a count of one. Jointly, the top ten make up roughly 25% of the sample. Reading the label with the study, this specimen's treatment or condition is: in vitro stimulation with specific CMV peptide epitopes to enrich CMV-specific T cells. The sample here was CD8+ T cells from cultured PBMCs, taken from culture after CMV antigen stimulation. The receptors were sampled from a human donor in good health (CMV status not recorded). Some clones in this sample may be carry-over from other donors' samples.

This clonotype has just a few counts. The genes are TRBV7-9 and TRBJ2-5, with 8 bases lining up with TRBD1. With V trimmed by 5 bases and J by 1 base, 6 bases remained unmatched. CDR1 is SEHNR and CDR2 is FQNEAQ in the germline V gene (reference sequence). CDR3 length: 15 amino acids. CDR3 in amino acids: CASSPGQGLQETQYF. Here the CDR3 DNA reads TGTGCCAGCAGCCCAGGACAGGGCCTCCAAGAGACCCAGTACTTC.

This sequence joins TRBV5-4 and TRBJ2-5, with TRBD2 identical over 13 bases. The V gene's germline CDR1 is SGHNT and CDR2 YYREEE (reference sequence). V trimming: 5 bases; J trimming: 0 bases; junction bases outside the gene matches: 10. This CDR3 is 18 amino acids long. CDR3 region: CASSFGLAGERYQETQYF. DNA for the CDR3: TGTGCCAGCAGTTTCGGACTAGCGGGGGAGCGGTACCAAGAGACCCAGTACTTC.

This clonotype was seen only a few times. The genes are TRBV10-3 and TRBJ1-1, with 9 bases matching TRBD1. After removal of 8 bases from V and 3 bases from J, the junction contained 10 bases not matched to a gene. This CDR3 is built from 15 residues. Germline V gene sequence: CDR1 ENHRY, CDR2 SYGVKD. The CDR3 region has the DNA TGTGCCATCTCACAACAGGGGGCGTGGGACACTGAAGCTTTCTTT. The encoded protein is CAISQQGAWDTEAFF.

This clonotype came up a few times. This chain joins TRBV4-1 and TRBJ2-1; tentative D call: TRBD2 (5 bases). The CDR3 extends over 14 amino acids. CDR1 and CDR2 (germline): MGHRA, YSYEKL. V gave up 0 bases and J gave up 9 bases, with 12 bases separating them. The DNA of the CDR3 is TGCGCCAGCAGCCAAGATCCTCGTGGAGGTGAGCAGTTCTTC. Encoded protein: CASSQDPRGGEQFF.

This clonotype was observed a handful of times. This rearrangement joins TRBV12-3 or TRBV12-4 to TRBJ1-1, with unresolved D. The CDR3 length is 13 residues. V was pared by 6 bases and J by 0 bases, with 8 bases between. In DNA form, the CDR3 reads TGTGCCAGCAGGGCCTACGTGAACACTGAAGCTTTCTTT. The encoded protein is CASRAYVNTEAFF.

The genes are TRBV2 and TRBJ2-1; D gene uncertain. This CDR3 contains 11 residues. V gave up 3 bases and J gave up 10 bases, with 7 bases separating them. Germline assignment: CDR1 SNHLY and CDR2 FYNNEI. The DNA of the CDR3 is TGTGCCAGCAGTGAGATCTTGGAGCAGTTCTTC. Translating gives CASSEILEQFF.

This clonotype was detected many times. The rearrangement joins TRBV12-3 or TRBV12-4 to TRBJ1-2; D gene uncertain. This CDR3 contains 12 residues. V lost 1 base and J lost 8, with 8 bases in between. The CDR3 coding sequence is TGTGCCAGCAGTTTAGGGCGTAGAGGCTACACCTTC. Its protein is CASSLGRRGYTF.

The chain employs TRBV7-9 and TRBJ2-6; 11 bases agree with TRBD1. Losses at the gene ends were 5 bases for V and 4 bases for J; bases not matched to a gene: 7. CDR3 length: 17 amino acids. From germline, CDR1 is SEHNR and CDR2 FQNEAQ (reference sequence). CDR3 protein: CASSPRDRGAGANVLTF. CDR3 sequence (DNA): TGTGCCAGCAGCCCCCGGGACAGGGGGGCCGGGGCCAACGTCCTGACTTTC.

This chain connects TRBV4-3 to TRBJ1-4; no clear D. Germline-derived CDR1 and CDR2 are LGHNA and YSLEER. CDR3 length: 14 amino acids. V lost 1 base and J lost 7, with 10 bases in between. CDR3 DNA: TGCGCCAGCAGCCAAGGGGCGGTAGGTGAAAAACTGTTTTTT. It yields the protein CASSQGAVGEKLFF.

This clonotype was seen many times. The chain employs TRBV7-2 and TRBJ2-2; D is undetermined. Germline lookup yields CDR1 SGHTA and CDR2 FQGNSA. V was cut by 1 base and J by 6 bases, with 12 bases left in between. The CDR3 has 15 amino acids. CDR3 amino acids: CASSLVLSDAGELFF. The DNA for the CDR3 is TGTGCCAGCAGCTTAGTCCTCAGCGACGCCGGGGAGCTGTTTTTT.

V gene TRBV12-3 or TRBV12-4 combines with J gene TRBJ2-1, with a possible D match to TRBD2 (6 bases). V was cut by 6 bases and J by 10 bases, with 22 bases left in between. CDR3 length: 15 residues. As DNA, the CDR3 is TGTGCCAGCAGCTTCCCGGGACTGGCCAGAAGGGAGCAGTTCTTC. Its translation is CASSFPGLARREQFF.

This clonotype has a handful of counts. This chain connects TRBV7-9 to TRBJ2-7; no definite D call. Trimming removed 5 bases from V and 0 bases from J, with 8 bases in between. The CDR3 runs to 13 residues. Germline CDR1 SEHNR, CDR2 FQNEAQ (reference sequence). The CDR3 reads CASSATLSYEQYF. CDR3 sequence (DNA): TGTGCCAGCAGCGCCACGCTCTCCTACGAGCAGTACTTC. The entire variable domain, with the rest obtained from reference TRBV7-9 and TRBJ2-7, is as follows: DTGVSQNPRHKITKRGQNVTFRCDPISEHNRLYWYRQTLGQGPEFLTYFQNEAQLEKSRLLSDRFSAERPKGSFSTLEIQRTEQGDSAMYLCASSATLSYEQYFGPGTRLTVT.

This clonotype was counted a few times. CDR3 sequence reads: CASSLGSGWEPQHF. CDR3 DNA sequence: TGTGCCAGCAGCTTAGGGTCAGGGTGGGAGCCCCAGCATTTT. The chain has TRBV11-2 and TRBJ1-5, with D perhaps TRBD1 (5 bases). Per the germline V gene, CDR1 is SGHAT and CDR2 is FQNNGV. The CDR3 runs to 14 residues. V was pared by 1 base and J by 8 bases, with 12 bases between.

This clonotype was detected a few times. The chain is built from TRBV7-2 and TRBJ1-5; D ambiguous. The V end lost 5 bases, the J end lost 0 bases, and 20 bases lay between the germline ends. CDR3 length: 18 amino acids. CDR1 is SGHTA and CDR2 is FQGNSA in the germline V gene. The CDR3 loop is CASSPSTQTVYSNQPQHF. Here the CDR3 DNA reads TGTGCCAGCAGCCCCTCGACACAAACGGTCTATAGCAATCAGCCCCAGCATTTT. The variable domain in full, with the rest retrieved from reference TRBV7-2 and TRBJ1-5, is GAGVSQSPSNKVTEKGKDVELRCDPISGHTALYWYRQSLGQGLEFLIYFQGNSAPDKSGLPSDRFSAERTGGSVSTLTIQRTQQEDSAVYLCASSPSTQTVYSNQPQHFGDGTRLSIL.

V usage is TRBV7-9 and J usage is TRBJ1-5; 11 nucleotides line up with TRBD1. This CDR3 contains 13 residues. Germline V gene lookup returns CDR1 SEHNR and CDR2 FQNEAQ (reference sequence). Unmatched junction bases numbered 4, after V lost 3 bases and J lost 12 bases. CDR3 protein: CASSFGTGGNQHF. CDR3 coding DNA: TGTGCCAGCAGCTTCGGGACAGGGGGGAACCAGCATTTT.

The chain couples TRBV6-5 to TRBJ2-1, with a possible D match to TRBD1 (6 bases). The CDR3 has 13 amino acids. In germline, CDR1 is MNHEY, CDR2 SVGAGI. The germline V and J ends were trimmed by 2 bases and 13 bases, with 15 bases remaining between them. CDR3 sequence: CASSYGQSGGQFF. The CDR3 nucleotides are TGTGCCAGCAGTTACGGACAGTCGGGCGGACAGTTCTTC.

The gene calls are TRBV27 and TRBJ2-7, with TRBD1 identical over 8 bases. Germline-derived CDR1 and CDR2 are MNHEY and SMNVEV (reference sequence). V lost 4 bases, J lost 2 bases, and 4 bases stayed unmatched. This CDR3 is 14 amino acids long. CDR3 protein: CASSSDRAAYEQYF. The CDR3, as DNA: TGTGCCAGCAGTTCGGACAGGGCAGCCTACGAGCAGTACTTC.

This chain uses TRBV7-6 with TRBJ2-1; D is ambiguous. This CDR3 region has 12 residues. Germline CDR1 reads SGHVS; CDR2 reads FNYEAQ. V lost 0 bases and J 6 bases, leaving 3 bases between the germline ends. This chain's CDR3 is CASSLAANEQFF. The CDR3 coding sequence is TGTGCCAGCAGCTTAGCGGCCAATGAGCAGTTCTTC.